These T cell receptor beta chains were read from a single sample in a study of T cell responses to AZD1222 COVID-19 vaccine. Repertoires were generated with immunoSEQ multiplex PCR, while TCRdb's copy carries only in-frame clones and drops some. Of some 200,000 clones listed, roughly 92% are singletons. Material: peripheral blood, obtained 28 days after the second dose of the MenACWY control vaccine. The source is an adult who received the MenACWY meningococcal vaccine as a control. The CDR3 runs from the conserved cysteine through the conserved F or W. D genes are given only for firm matches. Size is stated for part of the rows, as once, few or many counts, or as a class when the clone is expanded.

D gene,clone size,V gene,J gene,CDR3 DNA,CDR3 protein
TRBD2,once,TRBV24-1,TRBJ2-3,TGTGCCACCAGTGATAGTTTAGCGGGAGGGACAGATACGCAGTATTTT,CATSDSLAGGTDTQYF
TRBD1,NA,TRBV7-8,TRBJ1-1,TGTGCCAGCAGCCGGACAGGGAGGACTGAAGCTTTCTTT,CASSRTGRTEAFF
TRBD2,NA,TRBV13,TRBJ2-7,TGTGCCAGCGGGGTAGCGGGAGGCACAGGTCACGAGCAGTACTTC,CASGVAGGTGHEQYF
TRBD1,NA,TRBV6-5,TRBJ1-1,TGTGCCAGCAGTTATACAGGGGGAGAAGCTTTCTTT,CASSYTGGEAFF
NA,NA,TRBV5-5,TRBJ2-1,TGTGCCAGCAGCTACCCCTCCGACAATGAGCAGTTCTTC,CASSYPSDNEQFF
NA,NA,TRBV28,TRBJ2-5,TGTGCCAGCAGTCCCACCACTCGGACCCAGTACTTC,CASSPTTRTQYF
NA,NA,TRBV7-2,TRBJ2-2,TGTGCCAGCAGCCCCCGTTGGGGTTCCACCGGGGAGCTGTTTTTT,CASSPRWGSTGELFF
TRBD1,NA,TRBV5-4,TRBJ1-4,TGTGCCAGCAGCCTATGGACAGGGGAGGGAAAACTGTTTTTT,CASSLWTGEGKLFF
NA,NA,TRBV7-8,TRBJ1-2,TGTGCCAGCAGCTTAGGAGAGGGATATGGCTACACCTTC,CASSLGEGYGYTF
NA,once,TRBV5-1,TRBJ1-1,TGCGCCAGCAGCCCGGAGGGGGACGGGGGAACTGAAGCTTTCTTT,CASSPEGDGGTEAFF
TRBD2,NA,TRBV9,TRBJ2-3,TGTGCCAGCAGCGTAAGGCTAGCGGATAGCACAGATACGCAGTATTTT,CASSVRLADSTDTQYF
NA,NA,TRBV7-9,TRBJ1-1,TGTGCCAGCAGCGACGGGGGGACTGAAGCTTTCTTT,CASSDGGTEAFF
TRBD2,NA,TRBV19,TRBJ2-1,TGTGCCAGTAGTATAAAGACGGGAGGAGGTGGAAGCAATGAGCAGTTCTTC,CASSIKTGGGGSNEQFF
TRBD1,once,TRBV9,TRBJ1-1,TGTGCCAGCAGCGTAGTGCAGGGGGCGCGGACTGAAGCTTTCTTT,CASSVVQGARTEAFF
NA,NA,TRBV13,TRBJ1-2,TGTGCCAGCAGCCCACGGGGAACCTATGGCTACACCTTC,CASSPRGTYGYTF
NA,NA,TRBV11-2,TRBJ2-5,TGTGCCAGCAGCCTCGCGCGGGGTACCGAGACCCAGTACTTC,CASSLARGTETQYF
TRBD1,NA,TRBV29-1,TRBJ1-4,TGCAGCGTTTTCTGGACAGGAGTTAATGAAAAACTGTTTTTT,CSVFWTGVNEKLFF
NA,NA,TRBV7-2,TRBJ2-5,TGTGCCAGCAGCTTAGTTCGGGAAGAGACCCAGTACTTC,CASSLVREETQYF
NA,NA,TRBV3-1/TRBV3-2,TRBJ1-1,TGTGCCAGCAGCCCCACAGCGAACACTGAAGCTTTCTTT,CASSPTANTEAFF
TRBD2,once,TRBV6-1,TRBJ2-7,TGTGCCAGCAGTGAAAGGGGCGGGAGGTACGAGCAGTACTTC,CASSERGGRYEQYF
NA,NA,TRBV13,TRBJ1-4,TGTGCCAGCAGCCAAGGGGGGGCCGCGGAAAAACTGTTTTTT,CASSQGGAAEKLFF
NA,NA,TRBV14,TRBJ2-5,TGTGCCAGCAGCCAAGTCCCAGAGACCCAGTACTTC,CASSQVPETQYF
TRBD1,NA,TRBV9,TRBJ1-2,TGTGCCAGCAGCGTAGCGGGACAGGGGTACTATGGCTACACCTTC,CASSVAGQGYYGYTF
NA,once,TRBV7-2,TRBJ1-5,TGTGCCAGCAGCTGGGACCGGGAACAGCCCCAGCATTTT,CASSWDREQPQHF
NA,NA,TRBV10-3,TRBJ1-1,TGTGCCATCAGTGAAGCGGGCTTTGAAGCTTTCTTT,CAISEAGFEAFF
TRBD1,NA,TRBV10-3,TRBJ1-6,TGTGCTACACGGCAGGGGGCAAATAATTCACCCCTCCACTTT,CATRQGANNSPLHF
NA,NA,TRBV6-2/TRBV6-3,TRBJ1-4,TGTGCCAGCAGTTATGATGAAAAACTGTTTTTT,CASSYDEKLFF
TRBD1,NA,TRBV30,TRBJ1-1,TGTGCCTGGAGTCACCCATACAGGGGGTTGTCGGGGACTGAAGCTTTCTTT,CAWSHPYRGLSGTEAFF
TRBD1,NA,TRBV30,TRBJ2-7,TGTGCCTGGGCCGGGACAGGGGTCATATACGAGCAGTACTTC,CAWAGTGVIYEQYF
NA,NA,TRBV10-3,TRBJ2-5,TGTGCCATCAGGCCGGGTGGCGAAGGAGAGACCCAGTACTTC,CAIRPGGEGETQYF
NA,NA,TRBV11-3,TRBJ1-2,TGTGCCAGCAGCTTGGGGGGGATCGATGGCTACACCTTC,CASSLGGIDGYTF
TRBD1,NA,TRBV11-3,TRBJ2-7,TGTGCCAGCAGCTTAGGAGGACAGGGGGTGGGCTACGAGCAGTACTTC,CASSLGGQGVGYEQYF